Listed here are 22 T cell receptor beta chains from one sample, sequenced in a study of identifying expanded T cells in peripheral blood. The protocol was immunoSEQ multiplex PCR, while the TCRdb copy is restricted to in-frame clones and leaves out a portion. Of 90,000 to 120,000 clones listed, around 89% are singletons. Source material: blood. The receptors shown here come from a person aged 18-69 years in good health.

This clone has only a few counts. One end of the junction fails to match germline, which may point to a read error. CDR3 in DNA: TGCGCCAGCAACTTGATGGGGACTAGCGGGGTCCAAGAGACCCAGTACTTC. Its translation is CASNLMGTSGVQETQYF. The chain has TRBV5-1 and TRBJ2-5, with 13 bases identical to TRBD2. From germline, CDR1 is SGHRS and CDR2 YFSETQ. The CDR3 consists of 17 residues. Supplemented by reference TRBV5-1 and TRBJ2-5, the full variable domain reads KAGVTQTPRYLIKTRGQQVTLSCSPISGHRSVSWYQQTPGQGLQFLFEYFSETQRNKGNFPGRFSGRQFSNSRSEMNVSTLELGDSALYLCASNLMGTSGVQETQYFGPGTRLLVL.

This clone was recorded only once. The gene calls are TRBV7-9 and TRBJ2-3; D is ambiguous. V dropped 4 bases and J dropped 1 base, with 3 bases sitting between them. The germline V gene encodes CDR1 SEHNR and CDR2 FQNEAQ (reference sequence). The CDR3 has 12 amino acids. CDR3 nucleotides: TGTGCCAGCAGCTCCCGCACAGATACGCAGTATTTT. It is translated as CASSSRTDTQYF.

This CDR3 reads CASSVGGTANAGELFF. The DNA for the CDR3 is TGTGCCAGCAGCGTAGGGGGGACAGCTAACGCCGGGGAGCTGTTTTTT. V usage is TRBV9 and J usage is TRBJ2-2; 7 nucleotides agree with TRBD1. V shed 0 bases and J 6 bases; nucleotides not matched to a gene: 8. The CDR3 has 16 amino acids. Germline V gene data show CDR1 as SGDLS and CDR2 as YYNGEE.

The gene calls are TRBV15 and TRBJ2-7; TRBD2 agrees at 12 bases. The ends lost 6 bases at V and 1 base at J; junction bases unmatched: 28. The CDR3 loop spans 23 amino acids. Germline V gene lookup returns CDR1 LNHNV and CDR2 YYDKDF (reference sequence). The CDR3 DNA follows: TGTGCCACCAGTCCCGGGACAGGGTTGTTGTCTAGCGGGGGGGCTTCGGTATCCTACGAGCAGTACTTC. This codes for CATSPGTGLLSSGGASVSYEQYF.

On this clone: Relative to the germline gene, one junction end is altered; a read error may explain this. This chain uses TRBV7-8 with TRBJ2-5; TRBD1 matches at 10 bases. The germline CDR1 and CDR2 sequences are SGHVS and FQNEAQ. The CDR3 runs 15 residues. CDR3 nucleotides: TGTGCCAGCACCTTACCGGGGACAGGGGTTTTTACCCAGTACTTC. It specifies CASTLPGTGVFTQYF.

The V and J genes are TRBV4-3 and TRBJ1-2, with TRBD1 matching 10 bases. The germline V gene encodes CDR1 LGHNA and CDR2 YSLEER. The CDR3 is made up of 16 amino acids. V trimming: 4 bases; J trimming: 5 bases; junction bases outside the gene matches: 10. Written as DNA, the CDR3 is TGCGCCAGCAGCCCCTTGGGGACAGGGGTAGGGTATGGCTACACCTTC. Translation: CASSPLGTGVGYGYTF.

The chain recombines TRBV23-1 with TRBJ2-2; D remains unclear. TRBV23-1 carries the ORF label, with uncertain function. The germline V and J ends were trimmed by 0 bases and 8 bases, with 7 bases remaining between them. CDR3 length: 13 residues. This chain's CDR3 is CASSQSLAGELFF. CDR3 nucleotide sequence: TGCGCCAGCAGTCAATCACTCGCAGGGGAGCTGTTTTTT.

This clone was counted only a few times. The genes are TRBV5-1 and TRBJ2-5; weak D call: TRBD2 (5 bases). This CDR3 comprises 14 residues. V gave up 1 base and J gave up 5 bases, with 12 bases separating them. Germline values: CDR1 SGHRS, CDR2 YFSETQ. Here the CDR3 DNA reads TGCGCCAGCAGCTTGATAGAGGGTCAGGAGACCCAGTACTTC. Its protein is CASSLIEGQETQYF.

The genes are TRBV11-2 and TRBJ2-7; perhaps TRBD2 as D (5 bases). The V and J ends lost 0 bases and 7 bases respectively, with 10 bases between them. CDR3 length: 13 amino acids. Germline CDR1 and CDR2: SGHAT and FQNNGV. CDR3 coding DNA: TGTGCCAGCAGCTTAGATCTAGCAAGGGAGCAGTACTTC. Protein: CASSLDLAREQYF.

This chain joins TRBV18 and TRBJ2-2; TRBD1 matches 10 bases. From germline, CDR1 is KGHSH and CDR2 LQKENI. V was pared by 6 bases and J by 5 bases, with 6 bases of the junction left unmatched. CDR3 length equals 15 residues. As DNA, the CDR3 is TGTGCCAGCTCCCGACAGGGGGCGCAAACCGGGGAGCTGTTTTTT. It translates to CASSRQGAQTGELFF. Full variable domain (missing parts from reference TRBV18 and TRBJ2-2): NAGVMQNPRHLVRRRGQEARLRCSPMKGHSHVYWYRQLPEEGLKFMVYLQKENIIDESGMPKERFSAEFPKEGPSILRIQQVVRGDSAAYFCASSRQGAQTGELFFGEGSRLTVL.

This chain joins TRBV6-6 and TRBJ1-2, with D maybe TRBD1 (6 bases). V lost 6 bases and J lost 5, with 13 bases in between. The CDR3 loop spans 13 amino acids. Germline-derived CDR1 and CDR2 are MNHNY and SVGAGI (reference sequence). This chain's CDR3 is CASSNQGRYGYTF. The CDR3 DNA follows: TGTGCCAGCAGCAACCAGGGGAGGTATGGCTACACCTTC.

The V and J genes are TRBV5-1 and TRBJ2-5; 12 nucleotides match TRBD2. The CDR3 is 19 amino acids. The J segment lost 3 bases and the V segment lost 3 bases, leaving 15 bases of the junction unmatched. The germline gives CDR1 SGHRS, CDR2 YFSETQ. This chain's CDR3 is CASSSLGRLAGEYKETQYF. In DNA, the CDR3 is TGCGCCAGCAGCTCCCTGGGAAGACTAGCGGGGGAATACAAAGAGACCCAGTACTTC.

This clone was picked up one time. The V call is TRBV11-3, the J call TRBJ2-7; D perhaps matches TRBD2 (5 bases). The CDR3 totals 15 residues. Germline CDR1 reads SGHNT; CDR2 reads YENEEA. Trimming removed 6 bases at V and 0 bases at J, with 15 bases between. The CDR3 sequence: CASSYQTGSSYEQYF. For the CDR3, the DNA is TGTGCCAGCAGTTACCAGACGGGGAGCTCCTACGAGCAGTACTTC. Supplemented by reference TRBV11-3 and TRBJ2-7, the full variable domain reads EAGVVQSPRYKIIEKKQPVAFWCNPISGHNTLYWYLQNLGQGPELLIRYENEEAVDDSQLPKDRFSAERLKGVDSTLKIQPAELGDSAVYLCASSYQTGSSYEQYFGPGTRLTVT.

The chain couples TRBV7-6 to TRBJ2-3; D call uncertain. The V and J ends lost 6 bases and 1 base respectively, with 14 bases between them. This CDR3 is built from 15 residues. Germline V CDR1 and CDR2: SGHVS, FNYEAQ. The CDR3 DNA sequence: TGTGCCAGCAGGATGGACCCCGGAGGCACAGATACGCAGTATTTT. Translation gives CASRMDPGGTDTQYF.

This chain links TRBV9 with TRBJ2-5, with D perhaps matching TRBD1 or TRBD2 (5 bases each). CDR1 SGDLS and CDR2 YYNGEE come from the germline V gene. V was shortened by 2 bases and J by 2 bases, with 16 bases between the two germline ends. The CDR3 spans 16 residues. CDR3: CASSVRDGWGQETQYF. The CDR3 nucleotides are TGTGCCAGCAGCGTTCGGGATGGGTGGGGGCAAGAGACCCAGTACTTC.

The chain joins TRBV27 to TRBJ2-3, with D possibly being TRBD1 (5 bases). This CDR3 contains 14 residues. The germline V and J ends were trimmed by 5 bases and 8 bases, with 17 bases remaining between them. Germline V gene data show CDR1 as MNHEY and CDR2 as SMNVEV (reference sequence). CDR3 nucleotide sequence: TGTGCCAGCAGTGTCAGGGTTTCTCAGGCTACGCAGTATTTT. Amino acids: CASSVRVSQATQYF.

In the case of this clone: A read error may be the cause here, since a much bigger clone is one base away. This CDR3 is CASSLSGSTEAFF. The CDR3 DNA sequence: TGTGCCAGCAGTTTAAGTGGGAGCACTGAAGCTTTCTTT. The genes are TRBV7-9 and TRBJ1-1; D is unresolved. Germline V gives CDR1 SEHNR, CDR2 FQNEAQ (reference sequence). V lost 6 bases, J lost 4 bases, and 12 bases lay in between. The CDR3 runs to 13 residues.

The rearrangement links TRBV29-1 to TRBJ2-2, with D perhaps assigned TRBD1 or TRBD2 (5 bases each). Deletions cut 0 bases from V and 9 bases from J, with 14 bases between. The CDR3 has 14 amino acids. Germline V gene data show CDR1 as SQVTM and CDR2 as ANQGSEA. As DNA, the CDR3 is TGCAGCGTTGAAGATCCCGGGACCGGCCGGGAGCTGTTTTTT. Its translation is CSVEDPGTGRELFF.

The chain recombines TRBV23-1 with TRBJ2-3, with 10 bases matching TRBD1. TRBV23-1 is an open reading frame, and its role is uncertain. This CDR3 is built from 18 residues. V dropped 0 bases and J dropped 4; count of bases not matched to a gene: 10. CDR3 residues: CASSQSTGTGEGPDTQYF. The DNA for the CDR3 is TGCGCCAGCAGTCAATCGACCGGGACAGGGGAGGGCCCAGATACGCAGTATTTT.

The V call is TRBV7-9, the J call TRBJ1-5; no clear D gene. Germline V lookup: CDR1 SEHNR, CDR2 FQNEAQ (reference sequence). Trimming pared 4 bases from V and 5 bases from J, leaving 9 bases between. CDR3 length: 13 residues. The chain's CDR3 is CASSSDGYQPQHF. CDR3 bases: TGTGCCAGCAGCTCCGACGGGTATCAGCCCCAGCATTTT.

The V call is TRBV7-2, the J call TRBJ1-2; D is undetermined. V lost 2 bases to trimming and J lost 8 bases, with 6 bases between them. The CDR3 loop spans 11 amino acids. Germline V gene lookup returns CDR1 SGHTA and CDR2 FQGNSA. The CDR3 nucleotides read TGTGCCAGCAGCTTAAACCAGGGCTACACCTTC. Encoded protein: CASSLNQGYTF.

Here the CDR3 reads CASSLPDTQYF. The CDR3 bases are TGTGCCAGCAGCTTACCAGATACGCAGTATTTT. The chain carries TRBV11-2 and TRBJ2-3, with no clear D. In germline, CDR1 is SGHAT, CDR2 FQNNGV. Trimming left V 2 bases short and J 4 bases short, with 1 base between. The CDR3 runs to 11 residues.